This TCR beta chain came from a study of technical replicates of blood from a few donors. This table comes from immunoSEQ multiplex PCR, and its TCRdb copy is limited to in-frame clones, with some not included. Of under 100,000 clones listed, around 85% were seen once; the top ten hold roughly 4.4%. This CDR3 has 18 residues. V gave up 2 bases and J gave up 2 bases; unmatched junction bases: 5. Germline V gives CDR1 MGHRA, CDR2 YSYEKL. Material for sequencing was PBMCs. The clonotype was recovered from a human donor in good health. Some clones in this sample may be carry-over from other donors' samples. The chain combines TRBV4-1 with TRBJ2-5; 16 nucleotides align to TRBD2. CDR3 bases: TGCGCCAGCAGCCAACCGGGACTAGCGGGGGGGCTGCAAGAGACCCAGTACTTC. Protein: CASSQPGLAGGLQETQYF.